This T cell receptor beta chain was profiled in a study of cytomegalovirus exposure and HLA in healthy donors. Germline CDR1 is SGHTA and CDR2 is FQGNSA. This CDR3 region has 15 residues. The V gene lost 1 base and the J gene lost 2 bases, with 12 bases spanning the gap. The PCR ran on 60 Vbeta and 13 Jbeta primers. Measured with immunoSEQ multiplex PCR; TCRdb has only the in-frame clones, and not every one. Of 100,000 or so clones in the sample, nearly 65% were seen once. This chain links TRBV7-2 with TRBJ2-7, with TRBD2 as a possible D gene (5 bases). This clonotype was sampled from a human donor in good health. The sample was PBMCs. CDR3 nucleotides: TGTGCCAGCAGCTTAGTTTCTAGCAGTGCCTACGAGCAGTACTTC. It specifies CASSLVSSSAYEQYF.